This TCR beta chain originates from a study of identical twins. Looked up from germline, CDR1 is MGHRA and CDR2 is YSYEKL. Trimming pared 0 bases from V and 0 bases from J, leaving 16 bases between. The CDR3 is made up of 18 amino acids. TCRdb ran MiXCR on the 5' RACE reads and lists one entry per CDR3 protein. This sample has 200,000 or so distinct CDR3 sequences, with around 6.9% found just once. Separately, the same data were catalogued under a study of yellow fever vaccine responses in identical twins.

This TCR came from a woman aged 18-29 years in good health. Source material: memory (CD45RO+) T cells sorted from blood. V gene TRBV4-1 combines with J gene TRBJ2-3, with D possibly being TRBD1 (5 bases). The chain's CDR3 is CASSQDHNQGFSTDTQYF. The DNA for the CDR3 is TGCGCCAGCAGCCAAGATCATAATCAGGGTTTTAGCACAGATACGCAGTATTTT.